This TCR beta chain appears in the sequencing data of a study of T cells after posttransplantation cyclophosphamide. Study-level findings and limits: Tissue-infiltrating T cells from skin or gut overlapped little with blood T cells.

This CDR3 has 16 amino acids. J lost 0 bases, V lost 4 bases, and 5 bases had no gene match. The germline CDR1 and CDR2 sequences are SGHTA and FQGNSA. This clone was found many times. As yet, its antigen is unknown. The repertoire was sequenced with immunoSEQ multiplex PCR; TCRdb's copy has only in-frame clones and lacks some. The sample holds roughly 49,000 clones, and no clone turns up only once. The sample was PBMCs. The chain is built from TRBV7-2 and TRBJ2-2; 7 nucleotides agree with TRBD1. The receptor's source is a man aged 40-49 years in good health, CMV-negative, and a related stem cell transplant donor. This CDR3 reads CASSSRTGSNTGELFF. CDR3 bases: TGTGCCAGCAGCTCGCGGACAGGATCGAACACCGGGGAGCTGTTTTTT. Supplemented by reference TRBV7-2 and TRBJ2-2, the full variable domain reads GAGVSQSPSNKVTEKGKDVELRCDPISGHTALYWYRQSLGQGLEFLIYFQGNSAPDKSGLPSDRFSAERTGGSVSTLTIQRTQQEDSAVYLCASSSRTGSNTGELFFGEGSRLTVL.